This T cell receptor (beta chain) stems from a study of graft-versus-host responses after intestinal transplantation. Overall study results and limits: Among recipient marrow samples, GvH clones were found; some appeared first in ileum or blood.

The CDR3 covers 13 residues. V lost 5 bases and J lost 0, with 8 bases in between. CDR1 and CDR2 (germline): LNHDA, SQIVND (reference sequence). In regard to this clone: Its antigen is as yet unknown.

Measured with immunoSEQ multiplex PCR; TCRdb has only the in-frame clones, and not every one. The table lists roughly 100,000 clones, 80% to 95% of them singletons, with 0.9% to 1.5% in the top ten. Source: unstimulated CD8+ T cells sorted from spleen or lymph node cells, taken before intestinal transplant. This TCR came from a human donor who received an intestinal transplant. The chain carries TRBV19 and TRBJ2-7; no reliable D call. The CDR3 DNA sequence: TGTGCCAGTAGTTGGGGTTCCTCCTACGAGCAGTACTTC. It is translated as CASSWGSSYEQYF.